This T cell receptor (beta chain) was observed in a study of OX40 agonist ivuxolimab in advanced cancers. Broadly, across the study: The costimulatory receptor OX40 (CD134) was targeted by ivuxolimab, a fully human IgG2 agonistic monoclonal antibody. Intravenous ivuxolimab was administered to patients every 2 weeks at six dose levels: 0.01, 0.1, 0.3, 1.5, 3 and 10 mg/kg. Of the roughly 51 dose-escalation patients, hepatocellular carcinoma was present in about 20, melanoma in roughly 15, renal cell carcinoma in 9 and head and neck cancer in 9. In the dose-escalation cohort, approximately 82% of patients were male, and the mean age was approximately 60 years, with a range of roughly 23 to 85. Prior anti-PD-1, anti-PD-L1 or anti-CTLA-4 therapy was permitted, and checkpoint inhibitors had been received by more than 35% of dose-escalation patients. Partial responses occurred in three dose-escalation patients, of whom one had hepatocellular carcinoma and two had cutaneous melanoma. The point of sequencing TCRbeta in the periphery was to test whether ivuxolimab changed TCR sequence diversity and drove clonal T-cell expansion. The paper reports the monotherapy dose-escalation portion (N of about 50 patients) of the phase I ivuxolimab trial.

Remarks on this clone: Its antigen remains undetermined. No qualities accompany the bases; no much larger clone lies one base away.

Genomic DNA was extracted from sorted cells for sequencing of the TCRbeta CDR3 region. The immunoSEQ Assay was used to sequence the TCRbeta CDR3 regions. TCRdb stores this immuneACCESS table with in-frame sequences only. Part of the clones is absent; in the studies checked, under half of the shortfall reflects unresolved V genes, and no reason is known for the rest. The sample contains under 80,000 clones, approximately 92% of them found a single time. The ten largest account for under 10% of the sample. The trial excluded patients who had a history of autoimmune disease or who were on systemic immunosuppression. Peripheral blood for TCR sequencing was collected from all dose cohorts at baseline, on cycle 4 day 1, and on cycle 7 day 1. Samples were obtained from an open-label, multicenter, first-in-human phase I dose-escalation trial of ivuxolimab. The trial enrolled adults with locally advanced or metastatic head and neck squamous cell, hepatocellular, melanoma or renal cell carcinoma. Before TCR sequencing, CD4+ T cells and CD8+ T cells were sorted from peripheral blood as separate populations.

The research as a whole found: After ivuxolimab, expanded clones were on average more numerous among CD8+ T cells than among CD4+ T cells. Low levels of normalized T-cell clonal expansion were also shown by some nonresponding patients. The antigen specificity of the peripheral T cells that underwent clonal expansion was not determined. In the 0.1-3.0 mg/kg groups, partial responders had among the lowest normalized peripheral clonal expansion, particularly in CD8+ T cells. At doses of 0.1 to 3.0 mg/kg, clonal expansion of both CD4+ and CD8+ T cells in blood was seen between baseline and week 6.

This specimen was CD4+ or CD8+ T cells sorted from blood, taken in a trial of the OX40 agonist ivuxolimab. The TCR was taken from an adult with an advanced solid tumor such as melanoma, head and neck, liver or kidney cancer.

The sequenced DNA is TGTGCCACCAGCAGAGAGGGGGGATATGGCTACACCTTC. Translated, it gives CATSREGGYGYTF. The receptor chain draws on TRBV15 and TRBJ1-2, and possibly TRBD1, on 5 matching bases. V is cut by 0 bases and J by 5 bases, and the space between the germline ends is 7 bases. Including cysteine and phenylalanine, the CDR3 has 13 amino acids. Left in the record is the CDR3 DNA by itself, 39 bases read in frame from the first base. CDR1 and CDR2 are drawn from the germline V gene (reference sequence): LNHNV, YYDKDF.